Presented here are 3 T cell receptor beta chains from one specimen sequenced in a study of CD8+CD57+ T cells in acquired aplastic anemia. Genomic DNA constituted the template upon which TCR beta VDJ and CDR3 profiling was performed. From the reads, TCRdb called clonotypes with MiXCR, one entry per CDR3 protein. Counted here are a few hundred thousand distinct CDR3 sequences, over 60% occurring once; the ten biggest clones make up over 25%. Source material: sorted CD4+, CD8+, or CD8+CD57+ T cells (not recorded which) from PBMCs. The receptors here all came from a human donor in good health.

This clonotype was detected ten times or more. V usage is TRBV2 and J usage is TRBJ2-1; unclear D gene. The CDR3 runs 10 residues. CDR1 SNHLY and CDR2 FYNNEI come from the germline V gene. V shed 8 bases and J shed 8 bases, with 7 bases lying between them. CDR3 sequence (DNA): TGTGCCAGCGAGGATGATGAGCAGTTCTTC. This encodes CASEDDEQFF.

The chain employs TRBV24-1 and TRBJ2-2; D is possibly TRBD1 (6 bases). CDR3 length: 14 amino acids. Trimming removed 5 bases at V and 7 bases at J, with 13 bases between. CDR1 and CDR2 (germline): KGHDR, SFDVKD. This CDR3 reads CATSVARGSGELFF. CDR3 nucleotide sequence: TGTGCCACCAGTGTGGCTAGGGGGAGCGGGGAGCTGTTTTTT.

This clonotype has a handful of counts. This may be a read error: a much more frequent sequence differs by one nucleotide. As the CDR3 is not closed by the conserved phenylalanine or tryptophan, this likely results from a read error. The rearrangement links TRBV20-1 to TRBJ2-1; D gene ambiguous. The V and J ends lost 5 bases and 12 bases respectively, with 17 bases between them. CDR1 DFQATT and CDR2 SNEGSKA come from the germline V gene (reference sequence). The CDR3 has 12 residues. This chain's CDR3 is CSAALLPLVQFL. CDR3 sequence (DNA): TGCAGTGCTGCCCTCCTGCCCCTCGTGCAGTTCCTC.